This T cell receptor beta chain comes out of a study of response to subunit inactivated influenza vaccine. Study conclusions and caveats: New T cells are recruited in small numbers by each seasonal influenza vaccination, according to the authors' suggestion.

Germline lookup yields CDR1 LGHDT and CDR2 YNNKEL (reference sequence). Trimming removed 6 bases from V and 10 bases from J; junction bases left unmatched: 5. CDR3 length: 11 residues. Using its own MiXCR run on the RT-PCR reads, TCRdb lists one record per CDR3 protein. The data hold approximately 500,000 distinct CDR3 sequences, with less than 15% observed a single time. Turning to this clonotype: The antigen is not known.

The sample consisted of PBMCs from blood, taken approximately 12 days after vaccination. The V call is TRBV3-1, the J call TRBJ1-1; 7 bases are a match to TRBD1. This TCR was sampled from a man aged 50 or older who received an inactivated influenza vaccine. Here the CDR3 DNA reads TGTGCCAGCAGTCTACAGGGGCCAGCTTTCTTT. It is translated as CASSLQGPAFF.